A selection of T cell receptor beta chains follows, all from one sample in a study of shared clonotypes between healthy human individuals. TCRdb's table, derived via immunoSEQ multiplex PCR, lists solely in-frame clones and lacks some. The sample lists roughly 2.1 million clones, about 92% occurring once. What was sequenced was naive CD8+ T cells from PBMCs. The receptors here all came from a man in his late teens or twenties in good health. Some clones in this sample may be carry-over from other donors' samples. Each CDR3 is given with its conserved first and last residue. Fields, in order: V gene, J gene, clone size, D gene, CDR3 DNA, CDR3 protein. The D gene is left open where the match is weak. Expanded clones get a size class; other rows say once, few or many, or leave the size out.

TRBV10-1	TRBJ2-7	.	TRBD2	TGCGCCAGCAGTGAGTCCCTAGCGGGAAGCGAGCAGTACTTC	CASSESLAGSEQYF
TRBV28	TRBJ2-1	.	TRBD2	TGTGCCAGCAGTTTAGGGCGGGAGGAATACAATGAGCAGTTCTTC	CASSLGREEYNEQFF
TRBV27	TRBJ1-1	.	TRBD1	TGTGCCAGCAGGGGGCGGACAGGGAACACTGAAGCTTTCTTT	CASRGRTGNTEAFF
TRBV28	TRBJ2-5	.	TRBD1	TGTGCCAGCAGTTTAGGGACAGGGGCGAGTGCCCAGTACTTC	CASSLGTGASAQYF
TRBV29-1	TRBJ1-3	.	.	TGCAGCGCCATCACAGGTTGGGGGAACACCATATATTTT	CSAITGWGNTIYF
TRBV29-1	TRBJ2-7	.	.	TGCAGCGTTGCTGGGGACGGGAGAACCTACGAGCAGTACTTC	CSVAGDGRTYEQYF
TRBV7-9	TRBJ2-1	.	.	TGTGCCAGCAGCTTGGAGGAGAGGGTCGGGAAAGAGCAGTTCTTC	CASSLEERVGKEQFF
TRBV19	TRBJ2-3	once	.	TGTGCCAGTAGTATAGACTTGGCGGGACGGACAGATACGCAGTATTTT	CASSIDLAGRTDTQYF
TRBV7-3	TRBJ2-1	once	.	TGTGCCAGCAGCTTAGGGGAGTACAATGAGCAGTTCTTC	CASSLGEYNEQFF
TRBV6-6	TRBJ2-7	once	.	TGTGCCAGCAGTTACCCCGGGACGTTCTCCTACGAGCAGTACTTC	CASSYPGTFSYEQYF
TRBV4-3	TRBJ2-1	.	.	TGCGCCAGCAGCCTGGGCCGACTTGAGCAGTTCTTC	CASSLGRLEQFF
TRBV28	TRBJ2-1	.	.	TGTGCCAGCAGTTTCCGGGGCCCCAATGAGCAGTTCTTC	CASSFRGPNEQFF
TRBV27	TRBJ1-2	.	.	TGTGCCAGCAGTATGACAGGTGCGAACTATGGCTACACCTTC	CASSMTGANYGYTF
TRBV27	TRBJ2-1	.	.	TGTGCCAGCAGTTTGAGCCGTAACAATGAGCAGTTCTTC	CASSLSRNNEQFF
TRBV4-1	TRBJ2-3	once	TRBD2	TGCGCCAGCAGCCAAGTTGGACTAGCGGGAGAAAAAGATACGCAGTATTTT	CASSQVGLAGEKDTQYF
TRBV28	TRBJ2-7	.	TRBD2	TGTGCCAGCACTACCCCCCCCCGGACTAGCGGGATCGACGAGCAGTACTTC	CASTTPPRTSGIDEQYF
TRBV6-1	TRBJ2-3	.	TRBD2	TGTGCCAGCAGTGAACTAGCGGGAGGCCAAAGCACAGATACGCAGTATTTT	CASSELAGGQSTDTQYF